Below, one T cell receptor (beta chain) is given with its context. Its matching antigen is unknown. Germline V lookup: CDR1 DFQATT, CDR2 SNEGSKA (reference sequence). The CDR3 contains 12 residues. Trimming removed 5 bases from V and 5 bases from J, with 13 bases in between. This record comes from a study of prognosis after radiotherapy for stage I lung cancer. Study summary: Ages of the approximately 12 men and several women ranged roughly 53 to 85 years, median approximately 74. Radiotherapy: SBRT, 3 to 5 fractions, biologically effective dose at least 100 Gy. None of the patients had concurrent treatment alongside stereotactic body radiotherapy.

The study amplified the TCR beta CDR3 region from genomic DNA. This amplification was carried out by two rounds of multiplex PCR. The use of primers specific to each TRBV and TRBJ gene characterized first-round PCR. TCRdb analysed the multiplex PCR reads with MiXCR anew, one entry per CDR3 protein. This sample has around 51,000 distinct CDR3 sequences, with approximately 35% found just once. Study findings and constraints: Reportedly, metastasis status was linked to differences in TRBV and TRBJ usage frequencies.

This TCR was sampled from a donor aged 50 or older with non-small cell lung cancer. Sample: PBMCs, taken before or after stereotactic body radiation therapy (not recorded which). The chain couples TRBV20-1 to TRBJ2-7; tentative D call: TRBD1 (6 bases). The DNA of the CDR3 is TGCAGTGCTTTAGGGGGAGTGGACGAGCAGTACTTC. Translated, it gives CSALGGVDEQYF.